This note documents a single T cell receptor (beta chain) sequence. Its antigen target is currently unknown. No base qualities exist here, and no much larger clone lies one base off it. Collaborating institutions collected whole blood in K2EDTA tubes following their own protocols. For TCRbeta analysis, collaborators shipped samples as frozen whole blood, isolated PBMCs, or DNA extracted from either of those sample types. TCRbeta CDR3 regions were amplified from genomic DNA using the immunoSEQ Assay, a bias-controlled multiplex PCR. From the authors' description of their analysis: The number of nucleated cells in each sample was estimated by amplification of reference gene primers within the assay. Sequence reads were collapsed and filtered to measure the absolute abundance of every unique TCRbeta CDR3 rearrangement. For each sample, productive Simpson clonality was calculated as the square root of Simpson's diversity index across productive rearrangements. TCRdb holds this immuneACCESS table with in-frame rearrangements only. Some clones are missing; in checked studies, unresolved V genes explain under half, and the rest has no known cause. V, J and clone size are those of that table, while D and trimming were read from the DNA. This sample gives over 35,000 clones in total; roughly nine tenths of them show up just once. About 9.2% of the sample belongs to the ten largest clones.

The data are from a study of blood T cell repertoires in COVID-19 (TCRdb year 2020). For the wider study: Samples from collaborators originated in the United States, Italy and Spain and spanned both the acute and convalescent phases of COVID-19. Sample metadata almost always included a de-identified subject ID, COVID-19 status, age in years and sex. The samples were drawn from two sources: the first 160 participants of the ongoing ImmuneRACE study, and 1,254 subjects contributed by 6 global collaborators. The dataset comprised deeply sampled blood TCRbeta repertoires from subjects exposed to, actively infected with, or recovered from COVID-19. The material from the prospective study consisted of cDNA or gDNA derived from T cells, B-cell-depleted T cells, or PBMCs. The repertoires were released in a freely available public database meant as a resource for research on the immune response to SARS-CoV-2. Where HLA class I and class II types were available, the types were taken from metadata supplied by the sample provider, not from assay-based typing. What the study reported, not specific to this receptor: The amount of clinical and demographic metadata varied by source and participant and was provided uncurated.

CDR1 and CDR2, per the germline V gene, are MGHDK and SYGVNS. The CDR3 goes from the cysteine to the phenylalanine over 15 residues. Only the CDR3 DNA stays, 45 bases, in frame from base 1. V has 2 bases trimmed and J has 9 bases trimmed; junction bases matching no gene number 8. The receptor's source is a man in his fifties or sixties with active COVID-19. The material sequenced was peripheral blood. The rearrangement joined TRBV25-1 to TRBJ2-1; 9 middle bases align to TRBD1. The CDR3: CASSEVGTGLVEQFF. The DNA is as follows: TGTGCCAGCAGTGAAGTCGGGACAGGGTTGGTTGAGCAGTTCTTC.